This T cell receptor (beta chain) was observed in a study of shared clonotypes between healthy human individuals. Study details: A couple of women and three men aged 18 to 49 served as donors. General study points: Several donors held around 5% of naive CD4 clonotypes in common. A generally larger estimated richness was seen in naive subsets than in memory subsets.

The CD4+ fraction was divided into a CD45RA+ naive subset and a CD45RA-negative memory subset. V was clipped by 3 bases and J by 4 bases; unmatched bases: 6. This CDR3 comprises 15 residues. In germline, CDR1 is SEHNR, CDR2 FQNEAQ (reference sequence). Comments on this clone: Its antigen is currently unknown.

The data were produced by immunoSEQ multiplex PCR, yet TCRdb's version contains in-frame clones alone and is incomplete. The repertoire consists of under 1,900,000 clones, with around 98.5% occurring once and the leading ten covering around 0.38%. The gene calls are TRBV7-9 and TRBJ2-7; 10 bases map to TRBD2. The sequenced material came from naive CD4+ T cells sorted from blood. The subset: CD45RA+ positively selected. This TCR was sampled from a man younger than 45 in good health. The CDR3 DNA reads TGTGCCAGCAGCTTTCGAGCGGGAGGGTCTTACGAGCAGTACTTC. This gives the protein CASSFRAGGSYEQYF.